Shown below are 10 T cell receptor beta chains from a single sample sequenced in a study of blood T cell repertoires in COVID-19. The repertoire was sequenced with immunoSEQ multiplex PCR; TCRdb's copy has only in-frame clones and lacks some. In the table there are tens of thousands of clones, approximately 86% of which are singletons. The specimen was peripheral blood. The receptor source for this set is a human donor in a cohort sampled during active COVID-19.

This rearrangement joins TRBV4-1 to TRBJ2-7; 8 bases line up with TRBD1. There are 15 residues in the CDR3. V dropped 0 bases and J dropped 3; count of bases not matched to a gene: 4. From germline, CDR1 is MGHRA and CDR2 YSYEKL. In DNA, the CDR3 is TGCGCCAGCAGCCAAGACGCGACAGGGGACTACGAGCAGTACTTC. It specifies CASSQDATGDYEQYF.

This clone was observed a single time. The V and J genes are TRBV2 and TRBJ1-1, with no clear D. Trimming pared 5 bases from V and 3 bases from J, leaving 7 bases between. Germline loops: CDR1 SNHLY, CDR2 FYNNEI. The CDR3 length is 12 residues. This CDR3 reads CASSTRDTEAFF. The CDR3 nucleotides are TGTGCCAGCAGTACGCGGGACACTGAAGCTTTCTTT. Filled out from reference TRBV2 and TRBJ1-1, the complete variable domain reads EPEVTQTPSHQVTQMGQEVILRCVPISNHLYFYWYRQILGQKVEFLVSFYNNEISEKSEIFDDQFSVERPDGSNFTLKIRSTKLEDSAMYFCASSTRDTEAFFGQGTRLTVV.

The CDR3 loop reads CAWRVGAEDNYGYTF. Written as DNA, the CDR3 is TGTGCCTGGAGAGTTGGGGCAGAAGATAACTATGGCTACACCTTC. J is TRBJ1-2 and V is TRBV30, with a tentative D call TRBD1 (5 bases). There are 15 residues in the CDR3. V gave up 3 bases and J gave up 1 base, with 15 bases separating them. Germline-derived CDR1 and CDR2 are GTSNPN and SVGIG (reference sequence).

The V call is TRBV5-1, the J call TRBJ2-1, with D perhaps TRBD2 (6 bases). Trimming stripped 3 bases from V and 7 bases from J, with 11 bases between. The CDR3 is 13 amino acids. CDR1 and CDR2 (germline): SGHRS, YFSETQ. CDR3 in DNA: TGCGCCAGCAGCTCCGGGACTGATAATGAGCAGTTCTTC. Protein: CASSSGTDNEQFF.

This chain links TRBV9 with TRBJ2-1; TRBD2 agrees at 7 bases. CDR3 length: 15 amino acids. The J segment lost 2 bases and the V segment lost 4 bases, leaving 6 bases of the junction unmatched. CDR1 SGDLS and CDR2 YYNGEE come from the germline V gene. CDR3 DNA: TGTGCCAGCAGCCTGGGGGGGAGTCCCTACAATGAGCAGTTCTTC. Encoded protein: CASSLGGSPYNEQFF.

This chain connects TRBV7-9 to TRBJ1-6; D is ambiguous. Germline CDR1 reads SEHNR; CDR2 reads FQNEAQ (reference sequence). Trimming stripped 7 bases from V and 6 bases from J, with 10 bases between. The CDR3 covers 13 residues. The CDR3 protein is CASTAARNSPLHF. The CDR3 DNA sequence: TGTGCCAGCACGGCGGCCCGTAATTCACCCCTCCACTTT.

This clone turned up a few times. This chain connects TRBV7-9 to TRBJ2-5; TRBD1 agrees at 7 bases. Germline values: CDR1 SEHNR, CDR2 FQNEAQ (reference sequence). The junction had 15 bases not matched to a gene; V was cut back by 4 bases and J by 4 bases. This CDR3 spans 17 amino acids. The DNA of the CDR3 is TGTGCCAGCAGCTCGCCTTTCGGGACAGCGAAAACAGAGACCCAGTACTTC. Translated: CASSSPFGTAKTETQYF.

This chain uses TRBV3-1 (or the pseudogene TRBV3-2) with TRBJ2-3; no clear D gene. This CDR3 has 12 residues. Germline V CDR1 and CDR2: LGHDT, YNNKEL (reference sequence). Trimming pared 5 bases from V and 3 bases from J, leaving 6 bases between. The CDR3 coding sequence is TGTGCCAGCAGCTTCCAAACAGATACGCAGTATTTT. Amino acids: CASSFQTDTQYF.

The V and J genes are TRBV29-1 and TRBJ2-7; 7 bases fit TRBD1. This CDR3 contains 14 residues. The germline V gene has CDR1 SQVTM and CDR2 ANQGSEA. V shed 8 bases, J shed 2 bases, and the junction held 12 bases outside the gene matches. The CDR3 sequence: CSHDWDRTTYEQYF. CDR3 nucleotides: TGCAGCCACGACTGGGACAGAACTACCTACGAGCAGTACTTC.

This clone was observed once. The chain is built from TRBV5-6 and TRBJ1-6; the match to TRBD1 covers 11 bases. CDR3 length: 18 residues. Germline CDR1 SGHDT, CDR2 YYEEEE. Trimming at V came to 1 base and at J to 9 bases, leaving 12 bases not matched to a gene. CDR3 sequence reads: CASSLFMGQGVLASPLHF. DNA for the CDR3: TGTGCCAGCAGCTTGTTCATGGGACAGGGGGTTTTGGCTTCACCCCTCCACTTT.